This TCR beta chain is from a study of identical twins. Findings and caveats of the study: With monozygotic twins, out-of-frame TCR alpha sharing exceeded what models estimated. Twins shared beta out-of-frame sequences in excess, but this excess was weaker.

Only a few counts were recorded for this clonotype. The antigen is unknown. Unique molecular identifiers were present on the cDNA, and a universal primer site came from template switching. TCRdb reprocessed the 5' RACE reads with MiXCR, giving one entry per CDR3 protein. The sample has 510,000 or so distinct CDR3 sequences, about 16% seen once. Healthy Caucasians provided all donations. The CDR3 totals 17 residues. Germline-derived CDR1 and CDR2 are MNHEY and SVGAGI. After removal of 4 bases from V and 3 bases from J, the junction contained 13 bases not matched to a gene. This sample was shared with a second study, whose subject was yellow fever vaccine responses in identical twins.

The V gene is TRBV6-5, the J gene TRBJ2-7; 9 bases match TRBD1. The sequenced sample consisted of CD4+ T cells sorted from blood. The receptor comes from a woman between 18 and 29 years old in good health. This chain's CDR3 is CASSSTTDRGSSYEQYF. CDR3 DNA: TGTGCCAGCAGTTCCACCACCGACAGGGGGTCCAGCTACGAGCAGTACTTC.